This is a list of T cell receptor beta chains from one sample in a study of early T cells in non-severe SARS-CoV-2 infection. In TCRdb, the 5' RACE reads were re-called with MiXCR into one record per CDR3 protein. Here the sample spans about 28,000 distinct CDR3 sequences, about 4.3% being singletons. The sample here was whole blood, taken at baseline. The receptors come from an adult who was a healthcare worker with PCR-confirmed SARS-CoV-2 infection or an uninfected control (not recorded which). The CDR3 runs from the conserved cysteine through the conserved F or W. Each record gives: V gene, clone size, J gene, D gene, CDR3 DNA, CDR3 protein. D genes are given only for firm matches. Rows give clone size only sometimes, using once, few, many, or a class for an expanded clone.

TRBV29-1,few,TRBJ2-3,TRBD2,TGCAGCGCTCTAGCGGGTCCGCAGGGAAATACGCAGTATTTT,CSALAGPQGNTQYF
TRBV27,.,TRBJ2-7,.,TGTGCCAGCAGCCCCGGGACCCCGAAGGTCTACGAGCAGTACTTC,CASSPGTPKVYEQYF
TRBV9,many,TRBJ2-1,TRBD2,TGTGCCAGCAGCGTGGGCACTAGCGGGAGGGTTGAGCAGTTCTTC,CASSVGTSGRVEQFF
TRBV7-2,.,TRBJ1-1,.,TGTGCCAGCAGCTTACTCCAACTCAGGGCTGGGAAAACTGAAGCTTTCTTT,CASSLLQLRAGKTEAFF
TRBV27,many,TRBJ2-3,.,TGTGCCAGCAGTTTATCCCCAGCAGGGAGCACAGATACGCAGTATTTT,CASSLSPAGSTDTQYF
TRBV7-3,many,TRBJ1-5,.,TGTGCCAGCAGCTCAACAGGGAATCAGCCCCAGCATTTT,CASSSTGNQPQHF
TRBV29-1,medium-sized,TRBJ2-7,.,TGCAGCGTTTCACAAGACCGCGTCGGGCAGTACTTC,CSVSQDRVGQYF
TRBV10-2,many,TRBJ2-5,TRBD2,TGCGCCAGCAGGACTGGACTAGCGGGAGGGGGTCGAGAGACCCAGTACTTC,CASRTGLAGGGRETQYF
TRBV24-1,many,TRBJ2-3,TRBD2,TGTGCCACCAGTGCCGTTAGCGGGGGAGCGGATACGCAGTATTTT,CATSAVSGGADTQYF
TRBV15,medium-sized,TRBJ1-4,.,TGTGCCACCAGCAGTGTCGAGGGAAATGAAAAACTGTTTTTT,CATSSVEGNEKLFF
TRBV6-1,many,TRBJ1-1,.,TGTGCCAGCGCCTCGATAGCCACTATGAACACTGAAGCTTTCTTT,CASASIATMNTEAFF
TRBV18,many,TRBJ2-1,.,TGTGCCAGCTCACCACCGGGCCTCTACAATGAGCAGTTCTTC,CASSPPGLYNEQFF
TRBV5-5,.,TRBJ2-1,.,TGTGCCAGCAGCTTAGGGGCGAGCTCCTACAATGAGCAGTTCTTC,CASSLGASSYNEQFF
TRBV20-1,few,TRBJ1-2,.,TGCAGTGCCACCCCCGAAGGTAACTATGGCTACACCTTC,CSATPEGNYGYTF
TRBV4-3,many,TRBJ2-7,TRBD1,TGCGCCAGCAGCCAAGAGGCCAGGGGGCTCTACGAGCAGTACTTC,CASSQEARGLYEQYF
TRBV7-9,many,TRBJ2-2,.,TGTGCCAGCAGCCCAGGGTCCGGGGAGCTGTTTTTT,CASSPGSGELFF
TRBV6-6,many,TRBJ2-3,TRBD2,TGTGCCAGCAGTTGGAGCGGGATTAGCACAGATACGCAGTATTTT,CASSWSGISTDTQYF
TRBV6-6,many,TRBJ1-1,TRBD1,TGTGCCAGCAGCTCAGGACAGGGAGCCACTGAAGCTTTCTTT,CASSSGQGATEAFF
TRBV5-1,many,TRBJ1-1,.,TGCGCCAGCAGCCCGCGACCAATACAGGGCCCAGGCACTGAAGCTTTCTTT,CASSPRPIQGPGTEAFF
TRBV29-1,.,TRBJ2-1,.,TGCAGCGTTGTACGGTCAGTCAATGAGCAGTTCTTC,CSVVRSVNEQFF
TRBV6-6,many,TRBJ1-1,TRBD1,TGTGCCAGCCGGGACAGCCCCACTGAAGCTTTCTTT,CASRDSPTEAFF
TRBV20-1,.,TRBJ2-4,.,TGCAGTGCTAGAGAGTGGGGAACCAAAAACATTCAGTACTTC,CSAREWGTKNIQYF
TRBV6-2/TRBV6-3,.,TRBJ2-2,.,TGTGCCGTGGAAGCACCGAACACCGGGGAGCTGTTTTTT,CAVEAPNTGELFF
TRBV19,many,TRBJ2-1,.,TGTGCCAGCAGCCGGGACGCTACCTACAATGAGCAGTTCTTC,CASSRDATYNEQFF
TRBV3-1,.,TRBJ1-5,TRBD1,TGTGCCAGCAGCCAAATGGGAGGGGGCGATCAGCCCCAGCATTTT,CASSQMGGGDQPQHF
TRBV10-1,.,TRBJ2-7,TRBD2,TGCGCCAGCAGTGAATCAGGGAGGGGCGAGCAGTACTTC,CASSESGRGEQYF
TRBV5-1,few,TRBJ2-1,TRBD2,TGCGCCAGCAGCTTGTTATCTAGCGGGAACAATGAGCAGTTCTTC,CASSLLSSGNNEQFF
TRBV7-9,many,TRBJ1-1,.,TGTGCCAGCAGCTTAGGAGGGGGTGAAGCTTTCTTT,CASSLGGGEAFF
TRBV5-1,many,TRBJ2-1,TRBD1,TGCGCCAGCAGCTTGAGGACAGGGAGTGGGAATGAGCAGTTCTTC,CASSLRTGSGNEQFF
TRBV18,many,TRBJ1-5,.,TGTGCCAGCTCACCACCCGGGAAGAGCAATCAGCCCCAGCATTTT,CASSPPGKSNQPQHF
TRBV12-3/TRBV12-4,many,TRBJ2-7,.,TGTGCCAGCACCCAGACGCCCTACGAGCAGTACTTC,CASTQTPYEQYF
TRBV11-3,many,TRBJ2-2,.,TGTGCCAGCAGCTTGGGGGACACCGGGGAGCTGTTTTTT,CASSLGDTGELFF
TRBV9,medium-sized,TRBJ2-7,.,TGTGCCAGCAGCCCCACCGGACTTCTTAGCCCATACGAGCAGTACTTC,CASSPTGLLSPYEQYF
TRBV18,many,TRBJ2-2,TRBD1,TGTGCCAGCTCACGTCGGACAGGGGACAATACCGGGGAGCTGTTTTTT,CASSRRTGDNTGELFF